This T cell receptor (beta chain) was recovered during a study of regulatory dendritic cells for organ transplantation. Findings and limits, study-wide: Memory T cells were less diverse than naive, with memory CD8+ most oligoclonal. Of resting T cell subsets, memory CD8+ had the most alloreactive clonotypes.

About this clone itself: Its antigen remains unidentified.

Only in-frame clones appear in the TCRdb table, and some are missing; sequencing was by immunoSEQ multiplex PCR. The sample shows some 29,000 clones, roughly 80% of them seen only once. This CDR3 has 11 amino acids. Germline V gene sequence: CDR1 DFQATT, CDR2 SNEGSKA (reference sequence). The V end lost 6 bases, the J end lost 8 bases, and 13 bases lay between the germline ends. The TCR sequence derives from a human donor in good health. The rearrangement joins TRBV20-1 to TRBJ1-2; D is unresolved. The sequencing input was naive CD4+ T cells from blood. Documented subset: CD45RA+ naive T cells. CDR3 sequence (DNA): TGCAGTGCCCCCCGGGGAGGGGGCTACACCTTC. Translated: CSAPRGGGYTF.